A selection of T cell receptor beta chains follows, all from one sample in a study of T cells in localized non-small cell lung cancer. Clones were read by immunoSEQ multiplex PCR, and TCRdb kept only the in-frame ones, dropping some. The table includes about 59,000 clones, 70% to 90% detected once. Specimen: peripheral blood, collected before any cancer treatment. The source of these receptors is a man aged 40-75 years with stage I squamous cell lung carcinoma. Each CDR3 is given with its conserved first and last residue. A D gene is named only where the DNA matches it firmly. Size tells how often a clone was seen (once, few, many) or the class of an expanded clone, and some rows leave it out.

clone_size	d_call	v_call	j_call	cdr3_nt	cdr3_aa
once	-	TRBV30	TRBJ1-5	TGTGCCTGGAGTGAGGGGCGGGAACAACCCCAGCATTTT	CAWSEGREQPQHF
few	-	TRBV29-1	TRBJ1-2	TGCAGCATCCAACAGGGAGGTGGCAACTATGGCTACACCTTC	CSIQQGGGNYGYTF
-	TRBD2	TRBV7-3	TRBJ2-5	TGTGCCAGCAGCTCCCCTGGACTAGCGGCCCAAGAGACCCAGTACTTC	CASSSPGLAAQETQYF
many	-	TRBV9	TRBJ1-3	TGTGCCAGCAGCGTCGACAACTCTGGAAACACCATATATTTT	CASSVDNSGNTIYF
-	TRBD2	TRBV5-1	TRBJ2-1	TGCGCCAGCAGCTTGGCCTTACTAGCGGGTTACAATGAGCAGTTCTTC	CASSLALLAGYNEQFF
-	-	TRBV18	TRBJ2-7	TGTGCCAGCTCACCAACGCTGGAACCCTACGAGCAGTACTTC	CASSPTLEPYEQYF
-	TRBD1	TRBV4-2	TRBJ1-5	TGTGCCAGCAGCCAAGCCCAGGGGGTGAGGCAGCCCCAGCATTTT	CASSQAQGVRQPQHF
-	TRBD2	TRBV6-5	TRBJ2-1	TGTGCCAGCACCGGACTAGTGGGTGAGCAGTTCTTC	CASTGLVGEQFF
-	-	TRBV6-5	TRBJ2-7	TGTGCCAGCAGTAAAGGGGGGAACTCCTACGAGCAGTACTTC	CASSKGGNSYEQYF
few	TRBD2	TRBV15	TRBJ2-1	TGTGCCACCAGAGCAGGGAAGCGGGAGTCATTCCGCAATGAGCAGTTCTTC	CATRAGKRESFRNEQFF
-	-	TRBV9	TRBJ2-1	TGTGCCAGCAGCGTAGAAGTCACAGCGAATGAGCAGTTCTTC	CASSVEVTANEQFF
-	TRBD1	TRBV5-1	TRBJ1-1	TGCGCCAGCAGACAACAGGGGGCGAGCACTGAAGCTTTCTTT	CASRQQGASTEAFF
-	TRBD1	TRBV28	TRBJ1-6	TGTGCCAGCAGAACAAACAGGGGATCCTATAATTCACCCCTCCACTTT	CASRTNRGSYNSPLHF
-	TRBD1	TRBV7-2	TRBJ1-2	TGTGCCAGCAGCTTAGGACTGCAGGGGGCGTTCACCTTC	CASSLGLQGAFTF
-	TRBD1	TRBV7-3	TRBJ1-2	TGTGCCAGCAGCCGAAGGACAGGGCTCTCGGGCTACACCTTC	CASSRRTGLSGYTF
few	-	TRBV28	TRBJ1-2	TGTGCCAGCAGTCGACCCCAGGGTAGCTACACCTTC	CASSRPQGSYTF
many	-	TRBV28	TRBJ2-2	TGTGCCAGCAGACCGACAGACTTGAACACCGGGGAGCTGTTTTTT	CASRPTDLNTGELFF
-	-	TRBV19	TRBJ2-5	TGTGCCAGTAGTATTAAACTTCTCCAAGAGACCCAGTACTTC	CASSIKLLQETQYF
-	TRBD1	TRBV11-2	TRBJ1-2	TGTGCCAGCAGTACCGTTACAGGGGATAATGGCTACACCTTC	CASSTVTGDNGYTF
-	TRBD1	TRBV7-9	TRBJ1-2	TGTGCCAGCAGCGACAGGGGCACGGATGGCTACACCTTC	CASSDRGTDGYTF
once	-	TRBV20-1	TRBJ2-1	TGCAGTGCTGGAAACCGGGGTGAGCAGTTCTTC	CSAGNRGEQFF
-	TRBD1	TRBV19	TRBJ1-5	TGTGCCAGTAGGCCAGACAGGGATCAGCCCCAGCATTTT	CASRPDRDQPQHF
-	TRBD2	TRBV4-3	TRBJ2-1	TGCGCCAGCAGCCAAGATGTGGGAGGGCGTTACAATGAGCAGTTCTTC	CASSQDVGGRYNEQFF
-	-	TRBV7-9	TRBJ2-5	TGTGCCAGCAGCTTAGGGGTCGGACTCTTAAGGGGAGAGACCCAGTACTTC	CASSLGVGLLRGETQYF
-	TRBD1	TRBV2	TRBJ2-2	TGTGCCAGCGGGGGACAGGGTACCGGGGAGCTGTTTTTT	CASGGQGTGELFF
-	-	TRBV7-2	TRBJ2-3	TGTGCCAGCCGCCCACCCCGGCGGGATGCAGATACGCAGTATTTT	CASRPPRRDADTQYF
once	-	TRBV6-6	TRBJ2-1	TGTGCCAGCAGTTACTCTGACAATGAGCAGTTCTTC	CASSYSDNEQFF
-	-	TRBV9	TRBJ2-1	TGTGCCAGCAGCGTAGTGGCAGGGGAGGTCAATGAGCAGTTCTTC	CASSVVAGEVNEQFF
-	-	TRBV4-2	TRBJ2-7	TGTGCCAGCAGCCAAGGGGGCGTTCACTCCTACGAGCAGTACTTC	CASSQGGVHSYEQYF
-	-	TRBV10-3	TRBJ1-5	TGTGCCATCAGGGACAGAAGCAATCAGCCCCAGCATTTT	CAIRDRSNQPQHF
-	TRBD2	TRBV4-2	TRBJ2-3	TGTGCCAGCAGCCAAACCGGGACTAGCGGGAGAGGGGCAGATACGCAGTATTTT	CASSQTGTSGRGADTQYF
-	TRBD1	TRBV5-1	TRBJ2-2	TGCGCCAGCAGCTACGGACAGGGAGGCGGGGAGCTGTTTTTT	CASSYGQGGGELFF
-	TRBD1	TRBV15	TRBJ1-1	TGTGCCACCAGCCCCCAAGGGACAGGGGGTGGATTGATGAACACTGAAGCTTTCTTT	CATSPQGTGGGLMNTEAFF
-	-	TRBV2	TRBJ2-5	TGTGCCAGCAGGCGAACTACTAGAGTCAAAGAGACCCAGTACTTC	CASRRTTRVKETQYF
-	TRBD2	TRBV7-9	TRBJ2-5	TGTGCCAGCAGCTTGCTAGTCCGGGAGGGCATCCCAAAGACCCAGTACTTC	CASSLLVREGIPKTQYF
-	-	TRBV19	TRBJ2-5	TGTGCCAGTAAATCGATGGGAGAGACCCAGTACTTC	CASKSMGETQYF
-	-	TRBV29-1	TRBJ1-1	TGCAGCGTTGGGGGCGGTAACACTGAAGCTTTCTTT	CSVGGGNTEAFF
-	-	TRBV27	TRBJ1-2	TGTGCCAGCGCAGACCCCTTATATGGCTACACCTTC	CASADPLYGYTF
-	TRBD1	TRBV5-1	TRBJ2-7	TGCGCCAGCAGCTTTTCGGGACAGGGGGACTACGAGCAGTACTTC	CASSFSGQGDYEQYF
-	-	TRBV19	TRBJ2-1	TGTGCCAGCCAGGACGTCGGGGGAGGCTACAATGAGCAGTTCTTC	CASQDVGGGYNEQFF
-	TRBD2	TRBV19	TRBJ2-5	TGTGCCAGTAGTAAGCGGGAGTCCGGGGGGGCCCAAGAGACCCAGTACTTC	CASSKRESGGAQETQYF
-	-	TRBV6-6	TRBJ2-7	TGTGCCAGCAGTCTGGGAGACAAGCAGTACTTC	CASSLGDKQYF
-	-	TRBV4-3	TRBJ2-7	TGCGCCAGCAGCCAAGTAGGAGCGGCCTCCTACGAGCAGTACTTC	CASSQVGAASYEQYF
-	-	TRBV11-3	TRBJ2-1	TGTGCCAGCAGCTTAAGTTCCGGAGCCCAGGGTGAGCAGTTCTTC	CASSLSSGAQGEQFF
-	-	TRBV7-9	TRBJ1-4	TGTGCCAGCAGCTCCGAGGACGGGTATGAAAAACTGTTTTTT	CASSSEDGYEKLFF
-	-	TRBV19	TRBJ1-2	TGTGCCAGTACGAGGGAGATAGGGAACTATGGCTACACCTTC	CASTREIGNYGYTF
-	TRBD2	TRBV5-6	TRBJ2-1	TGTGCCAGCACCCCTCGTAGGCTAGCGGGAGGGAATGAGCAGTTCTTC	CASTPRRLAGGNEQFF
-	-	TRBV28	TRBJ2-7	TGTGCCAGCAGCATCGCGGGACTTTTAGGGGACGAGCAGTACTTC	CASSIAGLLGDEQYF
-	-	TRBV9	TRBJ2-2	TGTGCCAGCAGCGTAGCAGCGGGCGCAGGCACCGGGGAGCTGTTTTTT	CASSVAAGAGTGELFF
-	-	TRBV4-3	TRBJ2-1	TGCGCCAGCAGCCACCCTGGAGTGGATTCCTACAATGAGCAGTTCTTC	CASSHPGVDSYNEQFF
-	-	TRBV11-3	TRBJ1-1	TGTGCCAGCAGCTTAGGAACAGGTCGAATGAACACTGAAGCTTTCTTT	CASSLGTGRMNTEAFF
-	TRBD1	TRBV6-1	TRBJ2-3	TGTGCCAGCATTCAAGGGACAGCCACAGATACGCAGTATTTT	CASIQGTATDTQYF
-	TRBD2	TRBV6-6	TRBJ2-7	TGTGCCAGCAGAGCGCCCGGGACTAGCGGTTCCTACGAGCAGTACTTC	CASRAPGTSGSYEQYF